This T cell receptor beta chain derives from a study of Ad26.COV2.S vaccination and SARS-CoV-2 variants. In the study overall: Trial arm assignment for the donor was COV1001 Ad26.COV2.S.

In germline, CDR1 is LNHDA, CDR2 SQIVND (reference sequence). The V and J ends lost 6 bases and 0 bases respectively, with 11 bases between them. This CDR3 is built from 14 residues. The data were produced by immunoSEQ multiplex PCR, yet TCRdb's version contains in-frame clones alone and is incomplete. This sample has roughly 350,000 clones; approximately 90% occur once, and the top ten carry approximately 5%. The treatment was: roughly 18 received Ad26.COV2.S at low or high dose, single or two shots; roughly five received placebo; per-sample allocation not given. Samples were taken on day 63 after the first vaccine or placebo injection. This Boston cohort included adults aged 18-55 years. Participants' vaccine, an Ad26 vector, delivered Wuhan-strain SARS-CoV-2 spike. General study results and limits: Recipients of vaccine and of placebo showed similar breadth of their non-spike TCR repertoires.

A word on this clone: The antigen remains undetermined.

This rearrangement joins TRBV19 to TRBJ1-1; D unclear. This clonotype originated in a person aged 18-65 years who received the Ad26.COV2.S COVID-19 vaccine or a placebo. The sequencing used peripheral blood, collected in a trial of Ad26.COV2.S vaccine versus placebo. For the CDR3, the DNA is TGTGCCAGTAGACACTTTTCACTGAACACTGAAGCTTTCTTT. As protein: CASRHFSLNTEAFF. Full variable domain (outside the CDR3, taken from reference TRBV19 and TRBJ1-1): DGGITQSPKYLFRKEGQNVTLSCEQNLNHDAMYWYRQDPGQGLRLIYYSQIVNDFQKGDIAEGYSVSREKKESFPLTVTSAQKNPTAFYLCASRHFSLNTEAFFGQGTRLTVV.